This TCR beta chain was documented in a study of cytomegalovirus exposure and HLA in healthy donors (TCRdb year 2017). Context from the whole study: An earlier analysis of several hundred of the donors reported about 300 Gb of sequence data and around 120 million unique TCR beta sequences obtained from about 170 million T cells. Among under 450 genotyped donors of the cohort, an average of approximately 240,000 unique TCR beta nucleotide sequences were sequenced per donor, roughly 18% of them non-productive. The study aimed to test whether cataloging public T cell receptors could reveal signatures of past pathogen exposure. Of the 350 to 400 genotyped donors, about 80% fell in the genetic ancestry cluster associated with self-reported Caucasian donors. High-throughput TCR immunosequencing, statistical association of individual TCRs with disease status, and machine learning were combined to predict cytomegalovirus infection status. Around 320 gigabases of sequencing data and approximately 93 million unique TCR sequences were included in an early release covering about 600 HLA-typed donors. Rather than drawing on any new phenotypic data, the later analysis identified candidate immune exposures from TCR beta sequences and the way those sequences occurred across donors. The number of donors typed differed by locus, with about 629-630 for A, B, C, DRB1 and DQB1, 522 for DQA1, 600 to 610 for DPA1, and around 460 for DPB1. Donor age, sex, ethnicity and CMV serostatus were compiled together with the repertoire data. HLA typing covered class I and class II loci at four-digit resolution. A later genetic analysis took genome-wide SNP genotypes for about 65% of the roughly 670 donors and used that subset as a discovery cohort. In a later analysis, previously published TCR beta repertoires from some 640 donors were re-analyzed and high-resolution HLA genotyping was added so that TCR occurrence patterns could be studied. To decide whether each TCR beta V gene segment behaved as functional or pseudogenic, an earlier analysis of approximately 600 of the donors relied on high-throughput TCR beta sequencing. A handful of DR-DQ haplotypes were handled as single units for association and clustering because linkage in the cohort was strong. In addition to the first cohort of 666 subjects, a separate validation cohort of 120 different subjects was used. Every repertoire in the discovery cohort had been generated on one and the same sequencing platform. Using immunosequencing, the study profiled T cell repertoires from 500 to 800 subjects and related those repertoires to cytomegalovirus serostatus.

The cohort comprised around 690 healthy bone marrow donors. At the time of sampling, every cohort member was nominally healthy, though immune exposures that went unrecorded were likely present. The donor tested CMV seronegative and was one of the 352 seronegative cohort members. Every donor gave a peripheral blood sample, and the peripheral blood mononuclear cells from that sample were used for TCR beta sequencing. Genomic DNA was extracted from the blood cell samples with the Qiagen DNeasy Blood Extraction Kit. For this clone: Its antigen target is currently unknown. Base qualities are missing; no much larger clone stands one base away.

Libraries were made using the immunoSEQ multiplex PCR assay. The multiplex PCR relied on a mix of 60 forward primers for TCR Vbeta segments and 13 reverse primers for TCR Jbeta segments. A multiplex PCR assay on genomic DNA amplified the CDR3 region of rearranged TCR beta genes. The Illumina HiSeq System was used to sequence the amplified TCR beta libraries as 87-base-pair reads. Turning to the authors' computational methods: In a later analysis, about 80 million unique TCR beta chains were counted across the 666 repertoires, and around 11 million of these chains were shared by at least two donors. To remove PCR and sequencing errors, raw reads were error-corrected and collapsed into unique sequences using a nearest-neighbor algorithm that merged closely related sequences. CDR3 sequences were aligned to IMGT reference sequences to assign V, D and J gene segments. Each retained sequence needed at least a six-nucleotide match to both a V gene segment and a J gene segment. Rearrangements were classified as productive when the CDR3 lacked stop codons and remained in frame with V and J, and all other rearrangements were classified as non-productive. CDR3 was defined according to IMGT convention as the region running from the second conserved V-encoded cysteine to the conserved J-encoded phenylalanine. In an earlier analysis of just under 600 of the donors, sequences lacking an unambiguous match to a single V gene segment were excluded. In an earlier analysis of several hundred of the donors, V segments were called functional above 56.7% productive rearrangements and were called segregating when the between-donor standard deviation exceeded 5%. A statistical classification framework was developed to diagnose cytomegalovirus status using the catalog of TCR beta chain sequences. In a later analysis, TCR nucleotide sequences were compared against IMGT/GENE-DB human TR gene sequences so that V and J genes could be assigned. In a later analysis, CDR3 sequences and most-parsimonious VDJ recombination scenarios were assigned using the TCRdist pipeline. In a later analysis, each TCR beta chain was defined by its CDR3 amino acid sequence together with its V-gene family, and reads lacking a unique V-gene family were excluded. To address suspected cross-contamination and a sequencing artifact, a later analysis removed a few hundred highly shared, low-generation-probability nucleotide sequences. A later analysis calculated a clonal expansion index for each public chain from normalized within-repertoire ranks of inferred template counts. Generation probabilities in a later analysis came from a VDJ recombination model fitted to out-of-frame rearrangements, and those results were checked against IGoR. In a later analysis, hypergeometric tests were used to score TCR-TCR, TCR-HLA and TCR-CMV co-occurrence, with a repertoire-size bias correction applied to TCR pairs. To estimate false discovery rates, a later analysis permuted the HLA or CMV assignments 20 times. In a later analysis, co-occurring TCRs were grouped using DBSCAN, and TCRdist sequence similarity was added for clustering within HLA-allele-positive subsets. Repertoires with fewer than 30,000 or more than 120,000 public chains were left out of co-occurrence clustering, as were about 5 repertoires with anomalous nucleotide sharing. TCRdb mirrors the immuneACCESS table, restricted to in-frame sequences. Some clones are absent from its copies; in checked studies, under half trace to an unresolved V gene, and the reason for the others is unknown. V, J and clone size reflect that table, while D and trimming were determined from the DNA. The sample table contains about 200,000 clones; only one count was recorded for about 78% of them. The ten top clones hold roughly 3% of the sample.

What the authors observed across the whole study: In both the original and validation cohorts, the classifier was reported to diagnose cytomegalovirus status with high specificity and sensitivity. In vitro tests confirmed that a few of the cytomegalovirus-associated TCR beta chains recognize cytomegalovirus antigens. V-gene and J-gene trimming of TCR beta chains was associated with a missense DCLRE1C variant in a later genetic analysis, and the association was replicated in an independent cohort. Correlated functional status among segregating V segments might reflect linkage disequilibrium, but an unknown experimental factor could not be ruled out. Only TCR beta chains were sequenced in this cohort, and the absence of alpha or paired-chain data limited detectable features. A later genetic analysis reported fewer N-insertions in productive TCRs among donors in an Asian-associated ancestry cluster than the roughly 650-donor mean. According to the authors, the approach could potentially be generalized to other disease states and immunological phenotypes. Most TCR sequences were seen in very few donors, while some public TCRs were found in many individuals. Some IMGT-functional V segments, including TRBV6-2 and TRBV6-3, could not be distinguished by the 87-base-pair reads and were therefore excluded. A later analysis found that TCR association rates varied across HLA loci, with DRB1 alleles showing the most associated TCRs and HLA-C alleles the fewest. Some 16 rarely observed V segments, including chromosome 9 orphons, were excluded from the earlier analysis of approximately 500 of the donors because counts were too low. When HLA alleles, especially DR and DQ, strongly co-occurred, attributing TCR associations to individual alleles was difficult. Because HLA typing was unavailable for some donors at each locus, only the typed subset was used in association tests. Presence/absence analyses assumed roughly uniform sequencing depth across donors, an assumption that may not hold. In the study, 164 TCR beta chains were listed as associated with cytomegalovirus. According to a later analysis, parvovirus B19, influenza, CMV and Epstein-Barr virus appeared linked to several top co-occurrence clusters. In an earlier analysis of some 500 of the donors, most TCR beta V segments were observed in productive rearrangements about 87% or about 30% of the time, broadly matching IMGT annotations. A later analysis associated 16,951 TCR beta sequences with specific HLA alleles at a false discovery rate of 0.05. A further reported finding was that TCR beta sequences accurately predicted the HLA-A and HLA-B alleles for most subjects in the first cohort. Immune exposure information for the cohort was limited to CMV serostatus. The sequencing pipeline was judged likely to have produced a cluster of highly shared sequence variants as a technical artifact. A later analysis found that most CMV-associated TCR beta chains appeared HLA-restricted, with HLA associations seemingly driven largely by CMV exposure. A later analysis found that HLA-associated TCR beta chains were more clonally expanded and had lower generation probabilities than equally common non-associated chains.

The germline V gene provides CDR1 SGHDT and CDR2 YYEEEE. The CDR3 holds 15 amino acids from the cysteine to the phenylalanine. Here the CDR3 DNA is all that survives: 45 bases in frame from base 1. This sequence uses TRBV5-6 and TRBJ2-5; TRBD2 fits 8 bases in the junction. The J call is uncertain, as TRBJ2-7 better fits the DNA end. This TCR came from a woman aged 25 to 39 in good health and CMV-seronegative. Sequenced material: PBMCs. The sequenced DNA: TGTGCCAGCAGCTTGGCATTCGGGAGGGGCTACGAGCAGTACTTC. It encodes CASSLAFGRGYEQYF.